The following is a T cell receptor beta chain sequence with its context. What it binds is not known. The sample is drawn from a study of response to subunit inactivated influenza vaccine. General study points: Every seasonal influenza vaccination brings in few new T cells, the authors suggested.

TCRdb reprocessed the RT-PCR reads via MiXCR and lists one record per CDR3 protein. The table has about 540,000 distinct CDR3 sequences, around 25% seen once. The same sample was also used in a study of T cells expressing NK-cell markers. That study adds: UMIs were included in TCR beta cDNA generated by 5'RACE template switching. Out of eight donors sequenced, seven tested HCMV-seropositive and the remaining one seronegative. In a group of about 6 donors, dominant NKG2C+ clonotypes represented about 1.0-7.5% of CD8+ T cells.

The TCR was taken from a man between 45 and 60 years old who received an inactivated influenza vaccine. The sample here was CD4+ T cells sorted from PBMCs, taken 12 days after vaccination.

The CDR3 DNA is TGTGCCAGCAGTGACAGTATAAGCTCCTACGAGCAGTACTTC. This translates into CASSDSISSYEQYF. V and J are TRBV25-1 and TRBJ2-7; D is ambiguous. The CDR3 is made up of 14 amino acids. The ends were cut back, 3 bases at V and 0 bases at J, with 9 bases in the middle. Germline loops: CDR1 MGHDK, CDR2 SYGVNS.